This entry lists 2 T cell receptor beta chains sequenced from one sample in a study of T cell repertoires in aging, cancer and after chemotherapy. TCR beta rearrangements were amplified from peripheral blood genomic DNA. A mixed TRB-A/B primer pool amplified rearranged TRB by multiplex touch-down PCR. One entry per CDR3 protein, called by TCRdb with MiXCR from the multiplex PCR reads. The sample has around 2,700 distinct CDR3 sequences; 45% to 60% are singletons. Input material: blood. These receptors all come from a human donor with a solid tumor.

V is TRBV7-9 and J is TRBJ1-1; D unclear. V was clipped by 2 bases and J by 1 base, with 11 bases between them. The CDR3 totals 15 residues. The germline V gene has CDR1 SEHNR and CDR2 FQNEAQ (reference sequence). The CDR3 sequence: CASSLILRGNTEAFF. CDR3 nucleotide sequence: TGTGCCAGCAGCTTAATCTTGCGGGGGAACACTGAAGCTTTCTTT.

This chain uses TRBV7-6 with TRBJ2-7, with D maybe TRBD1 (5 bases). Trimming removed 3 bases from V and 0 bases from J, with 9 bases in between. Per germline, CDR1 SGHVS and CDR2 FNYEAQ. The CDR3 has 14 amino acids. The CDR3 protein is CASSLDKSSYEQYF. Here the CDR3 DNA reads TGTGCCAGCAGCTTGGACAAGAGCTCCTACGAGCAGTACTTC.